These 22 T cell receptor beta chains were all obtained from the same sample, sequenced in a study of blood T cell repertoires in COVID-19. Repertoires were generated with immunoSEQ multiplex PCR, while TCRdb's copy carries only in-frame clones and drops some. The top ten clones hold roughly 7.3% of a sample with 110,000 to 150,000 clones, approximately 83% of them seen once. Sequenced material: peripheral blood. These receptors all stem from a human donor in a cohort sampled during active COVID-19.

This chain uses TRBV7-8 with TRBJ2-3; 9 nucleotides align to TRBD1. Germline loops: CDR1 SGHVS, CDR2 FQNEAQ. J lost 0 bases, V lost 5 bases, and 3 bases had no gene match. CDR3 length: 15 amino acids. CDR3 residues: CASSPGTGSTDTQYF. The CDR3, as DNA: TGTGCCAGCAGCCCGGGGACAGGGAGCACAGATACGCAGTATTTT.

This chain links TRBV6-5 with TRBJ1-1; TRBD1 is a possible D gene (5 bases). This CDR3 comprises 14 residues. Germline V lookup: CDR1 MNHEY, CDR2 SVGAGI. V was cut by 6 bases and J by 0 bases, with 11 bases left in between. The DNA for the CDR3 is TGTGCCAGCAGGGAGACAGCAATGAACACTGAAGCTTTCTTT. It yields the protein CASRETAMNTEAFF.

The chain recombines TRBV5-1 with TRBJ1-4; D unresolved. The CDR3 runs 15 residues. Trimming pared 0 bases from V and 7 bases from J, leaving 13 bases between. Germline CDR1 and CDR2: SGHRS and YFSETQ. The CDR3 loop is CASSLEGRRGEKLFF. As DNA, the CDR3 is TGCGCCAGCAGCTTGGAGGGCAGGCGGGGTGAAAAACTGTTTTTT.

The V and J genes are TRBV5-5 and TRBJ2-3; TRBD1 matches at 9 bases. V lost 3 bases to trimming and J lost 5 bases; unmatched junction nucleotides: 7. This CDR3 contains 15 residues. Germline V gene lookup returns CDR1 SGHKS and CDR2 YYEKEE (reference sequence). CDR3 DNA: TGTGCCAGCAGCTCACAGGGGGCCGAGAGAGATACGCAGTATTTT. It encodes CASSSQGAERDTQYF. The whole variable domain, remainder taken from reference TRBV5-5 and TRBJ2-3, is DAGVTQSPTHLIKTRGQQVTLRCSPISGHKSVSWYQQVLGQGPQFIFQYYEKEERGRGNFPDRFSARQFPNYSSELNVNALLLGDSALYLCASSSQGAERDTQYFGPGTRLTVL.

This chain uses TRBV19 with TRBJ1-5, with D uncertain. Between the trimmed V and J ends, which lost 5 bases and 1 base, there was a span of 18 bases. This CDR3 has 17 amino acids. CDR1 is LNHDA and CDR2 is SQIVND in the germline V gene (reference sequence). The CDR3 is CASSVTWSTTSNQPQHF. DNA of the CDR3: TGTGCCAGTAGTGTGACATGGTCCACCACAAGCAATCAGCCCCAGCATTTT.

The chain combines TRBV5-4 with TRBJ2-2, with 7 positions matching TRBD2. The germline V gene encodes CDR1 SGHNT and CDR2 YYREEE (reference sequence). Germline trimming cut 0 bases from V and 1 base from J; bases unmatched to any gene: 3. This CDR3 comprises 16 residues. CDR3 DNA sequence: TGTGCCAGCAGCTTGGGTCGGGGGGAGAACACCGGGGAGCTGTTTTTT. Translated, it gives CASSLGRGENTGELFF.

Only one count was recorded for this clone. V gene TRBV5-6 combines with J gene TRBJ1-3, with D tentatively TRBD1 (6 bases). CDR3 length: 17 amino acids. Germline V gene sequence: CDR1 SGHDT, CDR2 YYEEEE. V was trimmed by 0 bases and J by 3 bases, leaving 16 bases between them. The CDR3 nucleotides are TGTGCCAGCAGCTTGGCGGCGTGGGGGCGCTTTGGAAACACCATATATTTT. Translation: CASSLAAWGRFGNTIYF.

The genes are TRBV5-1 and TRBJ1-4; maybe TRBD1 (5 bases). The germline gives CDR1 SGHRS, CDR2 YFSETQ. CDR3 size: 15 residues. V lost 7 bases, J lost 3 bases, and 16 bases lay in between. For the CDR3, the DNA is TGCGCCAGCGGTTGGGCAGGGTTCGCTAATGAAAAACTGTTTTTT. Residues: CASGWAGFANEKLFF.

The CDR3 is CASSPALGTSNQPQHF. The CDR3 coding sequence is TGTGCCAGTAGCCCTGCGCTCGGGACAAGCAATCAGCCCCAGCATTTT. V usage is TRBV19 and J usage is TRBJ1-5; D is possibly TRBD1 (6 bases). V was trimmed by 6 bases and J by 1 base, leaving 16 bases between them. There are 16 residues in the CDR3. The V gene's germline CDR1 is LNHDA and CDR2 SQIVND (reference sequence).

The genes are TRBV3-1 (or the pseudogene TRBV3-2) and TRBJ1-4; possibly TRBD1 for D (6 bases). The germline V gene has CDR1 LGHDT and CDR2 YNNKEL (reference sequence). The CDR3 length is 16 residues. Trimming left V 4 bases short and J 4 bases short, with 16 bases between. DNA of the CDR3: TGTGCCAGCAGCCGAACGGACAGCCCCAATAATGAAAAACTGTTTTTT. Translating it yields CASSRTDSPNNEKLFF.

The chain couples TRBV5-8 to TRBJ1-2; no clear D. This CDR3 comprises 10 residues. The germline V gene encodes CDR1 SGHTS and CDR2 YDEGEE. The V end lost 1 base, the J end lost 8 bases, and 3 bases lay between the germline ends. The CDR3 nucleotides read TGTGCCAGCAGCTTGATAGGCTACACCTTC. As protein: CASSLIGYTF. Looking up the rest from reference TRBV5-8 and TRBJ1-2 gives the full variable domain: EAGVTQSPTHLIKTRGQQATLRCSPISGHTSVYWYQQALGLGLQFLLWYDEGEERNRGNFPPRFSGRQFPNYSSELNVNALELEDSALYLCASSLIGYTFGSGTRLTVV.

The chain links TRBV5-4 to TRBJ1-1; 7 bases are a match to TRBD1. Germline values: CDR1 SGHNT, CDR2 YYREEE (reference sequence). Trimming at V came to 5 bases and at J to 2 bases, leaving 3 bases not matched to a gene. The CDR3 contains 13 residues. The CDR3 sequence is CASSRDRNTEAFF. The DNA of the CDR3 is TGTGCCAGCAGTCGGGACAGAAACACTGAAGCTTTCTTT.

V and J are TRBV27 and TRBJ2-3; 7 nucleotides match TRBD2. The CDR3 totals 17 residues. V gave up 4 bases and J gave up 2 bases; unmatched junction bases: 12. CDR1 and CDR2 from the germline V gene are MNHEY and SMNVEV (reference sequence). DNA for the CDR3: TGTGCCAGCAGTTACCTCTGGAAAGCGGGGTACACAGATACGCAGTATTTT. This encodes CASSYLWKAGYTDTQYF.

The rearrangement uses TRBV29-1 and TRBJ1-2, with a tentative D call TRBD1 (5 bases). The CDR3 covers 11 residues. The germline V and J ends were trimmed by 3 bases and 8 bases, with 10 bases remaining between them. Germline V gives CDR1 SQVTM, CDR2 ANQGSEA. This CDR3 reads CSVDREGGYTF. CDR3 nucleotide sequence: TGCAGCGTTGACAGGGAGGGGGGCTACACCTTC.

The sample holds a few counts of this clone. The CDR3 sequence: CASSVAGQETQYF. The CDR3 DNA is TGTGCCAGCAGCGTGGCAGGCCAAGAGACCCAGTACTTC. The V call is TRBV2, the J call TRBJ2-5; unclear D gene. V lost 6 bases, J lost 1 base, and 9 bases lay in between. This CDR3 contains 13 residues. The germline V gene encodes CDR1 SNHLY and CDR2 FYNNEI.

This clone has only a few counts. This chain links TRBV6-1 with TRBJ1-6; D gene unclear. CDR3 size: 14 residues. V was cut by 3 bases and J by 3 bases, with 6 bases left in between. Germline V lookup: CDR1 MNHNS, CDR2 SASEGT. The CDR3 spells CASSEALYNSPLHF. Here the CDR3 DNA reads TGTGCCAGCAGTGAGGCTCTCTATAATTCACCCCTCCACTTT.

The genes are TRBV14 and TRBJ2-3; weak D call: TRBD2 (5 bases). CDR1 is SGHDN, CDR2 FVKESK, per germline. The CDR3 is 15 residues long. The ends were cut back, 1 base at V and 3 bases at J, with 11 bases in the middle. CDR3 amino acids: CASSQGRGLTDTQYF. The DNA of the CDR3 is TGTGCCAGCAGCCAAGGACGGGGATTGACAGATACGCAGTATTTT.

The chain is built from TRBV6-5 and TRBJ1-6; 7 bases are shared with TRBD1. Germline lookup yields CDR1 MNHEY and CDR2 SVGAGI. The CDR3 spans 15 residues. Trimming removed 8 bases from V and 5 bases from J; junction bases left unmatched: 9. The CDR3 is CASLLTGNDNSPLHF. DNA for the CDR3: TGTGCCAGCCTATTGACAGGGAATGATAATTCACCCCTCCACTTT.

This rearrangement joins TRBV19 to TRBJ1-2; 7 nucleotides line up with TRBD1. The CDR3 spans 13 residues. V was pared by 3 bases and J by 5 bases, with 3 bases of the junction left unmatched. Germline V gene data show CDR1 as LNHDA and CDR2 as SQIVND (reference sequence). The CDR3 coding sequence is TGTGCCAGTAGTATTGAGACAGGGTATGGCTACACCTTC. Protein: CASSIETGYGYTF.

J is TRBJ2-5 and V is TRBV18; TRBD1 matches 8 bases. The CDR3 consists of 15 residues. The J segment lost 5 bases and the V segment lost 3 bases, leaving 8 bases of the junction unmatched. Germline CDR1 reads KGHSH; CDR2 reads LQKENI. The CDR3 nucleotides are TGTGCCAGCTCACCCCAACAGGGGGAAGGGGAGACCCAGTACTTC. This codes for CASSPQQGEGETQYF.

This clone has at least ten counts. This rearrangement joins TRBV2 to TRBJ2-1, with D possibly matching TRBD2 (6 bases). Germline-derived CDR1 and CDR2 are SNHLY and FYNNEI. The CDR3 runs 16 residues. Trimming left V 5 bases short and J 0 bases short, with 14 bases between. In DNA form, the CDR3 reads TGTGCCAGCAGTACCTTAGGGAGGAGCTCCTACAATGAGCAGTTCTTC. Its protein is CASSTLGRSSYNEQFF.

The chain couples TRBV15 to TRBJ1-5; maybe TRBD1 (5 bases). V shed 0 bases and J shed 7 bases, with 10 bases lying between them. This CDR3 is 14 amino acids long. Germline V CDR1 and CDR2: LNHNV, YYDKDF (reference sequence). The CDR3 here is CATSREGGAQPQHF. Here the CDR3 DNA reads TGTGCCACCAGCAGAGAGGGGGGAGCCCAGCCCCAGCATTTT.